The 22 T cell receptor beta chains below were found in one sample sequenced in a study of cytomegalovirus exposure and HLA in healthy donors. The primer mix had 60 Vbeta and 13 Jbeta primers. Data came from immunoSEQ multiplex PCR; TCRdb stores just in-frame clones and leaves some out. The repertoire holds around 150,000 clones, with around two thirds as singletons. The material sequenced was PBMCs. Every receptor here comes from a man between 45 and 60 years old in good health and CMV-seronegative.

The V and J genes are TRBV5-4 and TRBJ2-3, with 16 bases identical to TRBD2. The trim removed 3 bases at V and 3 bases at J, leaving 4 bases unmatched. The germline V gene has CDR1 SGHNT and CDR2 YYREEE (reference sequence). The CDR3 extends over 17 amino acids. The CDR3 DNA sequence: TGTGCCAGCAGCTCTCCGGGACTAGCGGGGGGGACAGATACGCAGTATTTT. Residues: CASSSPGLAGGTDTQYF.

The chain links TRBV10-3 to TRBJ2-3, with D possibly matching TRBD1 (6 bases). Germline-derived CDR1 and CDR2 are ENHRY and SYGVKD. The CDR3 totals 15 residues. The V and J ends lost 5 bases and 0 bases respectively, with 12 bases between them. DNA for the CDR3: TGTGCCATCAGTCGCGGACAGTACAGCACAGATACGCAGTATTTT. This gives the protein CAISRGQYSTDTQYF.

The chain uses TRBV5-1 and TRBJ1-1; D uncertain. The CDR3 is 14 residues long. Germline V lookup: CDR1 SGHRS, CDR2 YFSETQ. V was shortened by 2 bases and J by 1 base, with 9 bases between the two germline ends. Here the CDR3 reads CASSFDISNTEAFF. CDR3 bases: TGCGCCAGCAGCTTTGACATTTCGAACACTGAAGCTTTCTTT. Filled out from reference TRBV5-1 and TRBJ1-1, the complete variable domain reads KAGVTQTPRYLIKTRGQQVTLSCSPISGHRSVSWYQQTPGQGLQFLFEYFSETQRNKGNFPGRFSGRQFSNSRSEMNVSTLELGDSALYLCASSFDISNTEAFFGQGTRLTVV.

A single count supports this clone. The rearrangement uses TRBV19 and TRBJ2-7; TRBD1 matches 7 bases. Germline CDR1 is LNHDA and CDR2 is SQIVND (reference sequence). V lost 4 bases, J lost 2 bases, and 8 bases stayed unmatched. The CDR3 has 15 amino acids. CDR3 protein: CASSTDREVPYEQYF. As DNA, the CDR3 is TGTGCCAGTAGTACTGACAGGGAAGTTCCCTACGAGCAGTACTTC.

This rearrangement joins TRBV28 to TRBJ1-3; 8 bases align to TRBD1. The germline V gene has CDR1 MDHEN and CDR2 SYDVKM. The CDR3 totals 15 residues. The ends lost 5 bases at V and 4 bases at J; junction bases unmatched: 7. The CDR3 nucleotides read TGTGCCAGCAGTGAGGACAGGGTGGTCGGAAACACCATATATTTT. It specifies CASSEDRVVGNTIYF.

The chain has TRBV28 and TRBJ1-6; no firm D call. The V gene's germline CDR1 is MDHEN and CDR2 SYDVKM. This CDR3 comprises 14 residues. Trimming removed 5 bases from V and 0 bases from J, with 5 bases in between. CDR3 DNA: TGTGCCAGCAGTCCCAGCTCCTATAATTCACCCCTCCACTTT. This gives the protein CASSPSSYNSPLHF.

DNA of the CDR3: TGTGCCAGCAGCGCGGACAGGGGGAAAAATGGAAACACCATATATTTT. Amino acids: CASSADRGKNGNTIYF. The V and J genes are TRBV2 and TRBJ1-3; 10 nucleotides agree with TRBD1. CDR1 SNHLY and CDR2 FYNNEI come from the germline V gene. The V segment lost 6 bases and the J segment 3 bases; nucleotides outside the gene matches: 8. The CDR3 loop spans 16 amino acids.

In its sample, this clone was seen a few times. J is TRBJ2-6 and V is TRBV6-5; D perhaps matches TRBD1 (5 bases). The germline V gene has CDR1 MNHEY and CDR2 SVGAGI. The CDR3 is 15 residues long. Trimming pared 5 bases from V and 0 bases from J, leaving 8 bases between. The CDR3 sequence is CASSMQGSGANVLTF. The CDR3 DNA is TGTGCCAGCAGTATGCAGGGCTCTGGGGCCAACGTCCTGACTTTC.

This chain uses TRBV28 with TRBJ1-1; a possible D gene is TRBD1 (6 bases). V was pared by 9 bases and J by 5 bases, with 16 bases between. Germline V gene lookup returns CDR1 MDHEN and CDR2 SYDVKM. CDR3 length: 13 residues. In DNA form, the CDR3 reads TGTGCCAGTGTGTACAGGGTCGATACTGAAGCTTTCTTT. Its translation: CASVYRVDTEAFF.

V is TRBV28 and J is TRBJ1-4, with a weak D call TRBD1 (5 bases). CDR3 length equals 15 residues. Per the germline V gene, CDR1 is MDHEN and CDR2 is SYDVKM. The ends were cut back, 7 bases at V and 2 bases at J, with 14 bases in the middle. This CDR3 is CASNSKGATNEKLFF. The CDR3 DNA sequence: TGTGCCAGCAATTCAAAAGGGGCCACTAATGAAAAACTGTTTTTT.

The rearrangement links TRBV7-9 to TRBJ1-1; 8 positions agree with TRBD1. V dropped 4 bases and J dropped 1; count of bases not matched to a gene: 14. The CDR3 has 18 amino acids. Germline CDR1 and CDR2: SEHNR and FQNEAQ (reference sequence). CDR3: CASSSGRGTGGPNTEAFF. The CDR3 coding sequence is TGTGCCAGCAGCTCAGGGAGGGGGACAGGAGGGCCGAACACTGAAGCTTTCTTT.

The chain uses TRBV6-5 and TRBJ1-2; D is perhaps TRBD1 (5 bases). The CDR3 runs 13 residues. From germline, CDR1 is MNHEY and CDR2 SVGAGI. The V gene lost 2 bases and the J gene lost 8 bases, with 12 bases spanning the gap. The CDR3 protein is CASSYEAGRGYTF. CDR3 bases: TGTGCCAGCAGTTACGAGGCAGGGCGAGGCTACACCTTC.

The chain carries TRBV29-1 and TRBJ1-1; tentative D call: TRBD1 (6 bases). V lost 6 bases and J lost 2, with 22 bases in between. This CDR3 is built from 16 residues. Germline V gene lookup returns CDR1 SQVTM and CDR2 ANQGSEA. CDR3 region: CSVRPRRDTGNTEAFF. The CDR3 coding sequence is TGCAGCGTCCGGCCCCGTCGGGACACCGGTAACACTGAAGCTTTCTTT.

This chain connects TRBV19 to TRBJ1-5; possible D gene TRBD1, 6 bases. The CDR3 length is 15 residues. Germline CDR1 and CDR2: LNHDA and SQIVND (reference sequence). Trimming shortened V by 4 bases and J by 4 bases, and 14 bases separated the two germline ends. This CDR3 reads CASSTYGQYNQPQHF. The CDR3 DNA is TGTGCCAGTAGTACCTATGGACAGTATAATCAGCCCCAGCATTTT.

This chain links TRBV11-2 with TRBJ1-3; 9 bases fit TRBD1. CDR1 and CDR2 (germline): SGHAT, FQNNGV. Trimming took 5 bases from V and 4 from J; bases not matched to a gene: 9. This CDR3 contains 16 residues. In nucleotides, the CDR3 is TGTGCCAGCAGCCCCAACAGGGGGCGATACGGAAACACCATATATTTT. Protein product: CASSPNRGRYGNTIYF.

The DNA for the CDR3 is TGTGCCAGCAGCTTGGAGGCAGGGGGCACAGATACGCAGTATTTT. Residues: CASSLEAGGTDTQYF. The V and J genes are TRBV5-6 and TRBJ2-3; D is possibly TRBD1 (6 bases). The length of the CDR3 is 15 residues. Germline CDR1 reads SGHDT; CDR2 reads YYEEEE. Trimming left V 0 bases short and J 1 base short, with 9 bases between.

The chain combines TRBV7-9 with TRBJ2-5; 12 bases agree with TRBD2. CDR3 length: 16 amino acids. CDR1 is SEHNR and CDR2 is FQNEAQ in the germline V gene (reference sequence). The junction had 4 bases not matched to a gene; V was cut back by 5 bases and J by 0 bases. In nucleotides, the CDR3 is TGTGCCAGCAGCCCCGGGACTAGCGGGCACCAAGAGACCCAGTACTTC. This codes for CASSPGTSGHQETQYF.

J is TRBJ1-5 and V is TRBV6-5; 8 bases match TRBD1. The CDR3 runs to 14 residues. The V gene end was trimmed by 4 bases and the J gene end by 1 base; junction bases not matched to a gene: 0. Germline V gene data show CDR1 as MNHEY and CDR2 as SVGAGI. The CDR3 sequence is CASSWDRSNQPQHF. DNA of the CDR3: TGTGCCAGCAGTTGGGACAGGAGCAATCAGCCCCAGCATTTT.

This clone was observed once. The rearrangement uses TRBV19 and TRBJ1-1; TRBD1 is a possible D gene (5 bases). CDR1 is LNHDA and CDR2 is SQIVND in the germline V gene (reference sequence). The CDR3 is 14 residues long. Trimming pared 0 bases from V and 11 bases from J, leaving 16 bases between. The CDR3 sequence is CASSIDPGTGMAFF. In DNA form, the CDR3 reads TGTGCCAGTAGTATAGATCCTGGGACTGGTATGGCTTTCTTT.

V usage is TRBV6-1 and J usage is TRBJ2-7, with D maybe TRBD1 (6 bases). V lost 8 bases and J 7 bases, leaving 24 bases between the germline ends. CDR1 MNHNS and CDR2 SASEGT come from the germline V gene. The CDR3 covers 15 residues. DNA for the CDR3: TGTGCCAGCGTCCCGGGACACGGACGGATGCGGGAGCAGTACTTC. Protein sequence: CASVPGHGRMREQYF.

The chain combines TRBV5-6 with TRBJ1-3; D not resolved. The CDR3 sequence is 15 residues long. Germline CDR1 and CDR2: SGHDT and YYEEEE. V was shortened by 4 bases and J by 0 bases, with 11 bases between the two germline ends. CDR3 residues: CASSPQVLSGNTIYF. The CDR3 DNA reads TGTGCCAGCAGCCCTCAGGTACTCTCTGGAAACACCATATATTTT.

The V and J genes are TRBV29-1 and TRBJ1-1; D is unclear. Looked up from germline, CDR1 is SQVTM and CDR2 is ANQGSEA. This CDR3 comprises 15 residues. Trimming removed 1 base at V and 1 base at J, with 13 bases between. CDR3 loop: CSVEVNRNKNTEAFF. DNA for the CDR3: TGCAGCGTTGAAGTTAACAGAAATAAGAACACTGAAGCTTTCTTT. Supplemented by reference TRBV29-1 and TRBJ1-1, the full variable domain reads SAVISQKPSRDICQRGTSLTIQCQVDSQVTMMFWYRQQPGQSLTLIATANQGSEATYESGFVIDKFPISRPNLTFSTLTVSNMSPEDSSIYLCSVEVNRNKNTEAFFGQGTRLTVV.